Shown below are 26 T cell receptor beta chains from a single sample sequenced in a study of T cells after yellow fever vaccination. TCRdb analysed the 5' RACE reads with MiXCR anew, one entry per CDR3 protein. The sample yields some 240,000 distinct CDR3 sequences, 3% to 3.5% seen once. The sequencing here drew on CD4+ T cells sorted from PBMCs, taken 10 days after the yellow fever booster vaccination. These receptors were taken from a man aged 18-30 years who received the YFV17D yellow fever vaccine.

The table lists this clonotype with many counts. This chain uses TRBV6-2 or TRBV6-3 with TRBJ2-5, with D unclear. The CDR3 has 13 amino acids. Germline V gene lookup returns CDR1 MNHEY and CDR2 SVGEGT. V lost 8 bases, J lost 1 base, and 11 bases lay in between. The CDR3 bases are TGTGCCAGCCGAGCACACAGCCAAGAGACCCAGTACTTC. Translating gives CASRAHSQETQYF.

This clonotype occurred a few times. The gene calls are TRBV12-3 or TRBV12-4 and TRBJ2-7, with D perhaps TRBD1 (7 bases). Trimming shortened V by 3 bases and J by 6 bases, and 15 bases separated the two germline ends. The CDR3 covers 14 residues. CDR3 amino acids: CASSFRQGGFEQYF. The CDR3 DNA sequence: TGTGCCAGCAGTTTCCGCCAGGGGGGCTTCGAGCAGTACTTC.

This clonotype turned up a few times. This chain connects TRBV19 to TRBJ2-3; 12 bases agree with TRBD2. CDR1 LNHDA and CDR2 SQIVND come from the germline V gene (reference sequence). J gave up 0 bases and V 5 bases, and 12 bases lay outside the gene matches. The CDR3 is made up of 19 amino acids. CDR3 sequence: CASSARRLAGDPSTDTQYF. The CDR3 coding sequence is TGTGCCAGTAGTGCCCGGCGACTAGCGGGGGACCCTAGCACAGATACGCAGTATTTT.

This clonotype was seen repeatedly, ten times or more. The chain links TRBV6-5 to TRBJ1-4, with no clear D. Between the trimmed V and J ends, which lost 2 bases and 8 bases, there was a span of 12 bases. The CDR3 is made up of 14 amino acids. The germline gives CDR1 MNHEY, CDR2 SVGAGI. The chain's CDR3 is CASSYGLRREKLFF. CDR3 in DNA: TGTGCCAGCAGTTACGGTCTCCGGAGAGAAAAACTGTTTTTT.

This clonotype has only a few counts. V is TRBV6-1 and J is TRBJ2-4, with a weak D call TRBD2 (6 bases). Germline CDR1 MNHNS, CDR2 SASEGT. With 0 bases removed from V and 7 bases from J, the gap between germline ends came to 13 bases. The CDR3 is made up of 15 amino acids. CDR3: CASSEAPGGRNIQYF. CDR3 DNA: TGTGCCAGCAGTGAAGCGCCCGGGGGTCGGAACATTCAGTACTTC.

Ten or more counts support this clonotype. The chain employs TRBV15 and TRBJ2-7; no definite D call. Trimming shortened V by 0 bases and J by 2 bases, and 11 bases separated the two germline ends. The length of the CDR3 is 15 residues. Germline V gene lookup returns CDR1 LNHNV and CDR2 YYDKDF (reference sequence). DNA of the CDR3: TGTGCCACCAGCAGAGATGGTAACGGAGCCTACGAGCAGTACTTC. It yields the protein CATSRDGNGAYEQYF.

The chain carries TRBV11-2 and TRBJ2-3, with D possibly matching TRBD1 (5 bases). From germline, CDR1 is SGHAT and CDR2 FQNNGV. Trimming pared 1 base from V and 2 bases from J, leaving 13 bases between. The CDR3 contains 16 residues. The CDR3 DNA reads TGTGCCAGCAGCTTAGCAGGGCAGCTTTACACAGATACGCAGTATTTT. It yields the protein CASSLAGQLYTDTQYF.

This chain links TRBV12-3 or TRBV12-4 with TRBJ2-5, with D perhaps TRBD1 (5 bases). V gave up 5 bases and J gave up 5 bases, with 15 bases separating them. The CDR3 loop spans 14 amino acids. CDR3 bases: TGTGCCAGCAGTCCCCAGGGAAGTGAGGAGACCCAGTACTTC. Translation gives CASSPQGSEETQYF.

Many counts were recorded for this clonotype. The rearrangement links TRBV4-2 to TRBJ2-3, with TRBD1 identical over 7 bases. V gave up 1 base and J gave up 1 base; unmatched junction bases: 2. The CDR3 loop spans 15 amino acids. CDR1 is LGHNA and CDR2 is YNFKEQ in the germline V gene. Written as DNA, the CDR3 is TGTGCCAGCAGCCAAGGTCAGGGGGGCACAGATACGCAGTATTTT. Protein sequence: CASSQGQGGTDTQYF.

In this sample, this clonotype turned up many times. The chain couples TRBV4-3 to TRBJ1-2; TRBD1 is a possible D gene (5 bases). The CDR3 length is 17 residues. V gave up 0 bases and J gave up 5 bases, with 19 bases separating them. CDR1 LGHNA and CDR2 YSLEER come from the germline V gene. This CDR3 reads CASSQDLRKQAPYGYTF. The CDR3 nucleotides read TGCGCCAGCAGCCAAGATTTGCGGAAACAGGCCCCTTATGGCTACACCTTC.

This clonotype was found a few times. The chain couples TRBV7-2 to TRBJ2-3; the match to TRBD2 covers 9 bases. The CDR3 consists of 16 residues. Unmatched junction bases numbered 3, after V lost 1 base and J lost 1 base. CDR1 and CDR2 from the germline V gene are SGHTA and FQGNSA. The CDR3 coding sequence is TGTGCCAGCAGCTTAGTTCGCGGGGGGGGCACAGATACGCAGTATTTT. This codes for CASSLVRGGGTDTQYF. The full variable domain, with the rest looked up from reference TRBV7-2 and TRBJ2-3, is GAGVSQSPSNKVTEKGKDVELRCDPISGHTALYWYRQSLGQGLEFLIYFQGNSAPDKSGLPSDRFSAERTGGSVSTLTIQRTQQEDSAVYLCASSLVRGGGTDTQYFGPGTRLTVL.

In its sample, this clonotype was seen many times. The chain has TRBV7-2 and TRBJ2-7, with 12 bases lining up with TRBD1. The V segment lost 0 bases and the J segment 2 bases; nucleotides outside the gene matches: 8. CDR1 is SGHTA, CDR2 FQGNSA, per germline. This CDR3 is built from 18 residues. DNA for the CDR3: TGTGCCAGCAGCTTAGCAGGGGACAGGGGGCTCGGCACCTACGAGCAGTACTTC. This translates into CASSLAGDRGLGTYEQYF.

The chain couples TRBV7-9 to TRBJ1-6, with 7 bases aligning to TRBD1. Germline V gene data show CDR1 as SEHNR and CDR2 as FQNEAQ (reference sequence). The CDR3 consists of 16 residues. V lost 5 bases and J lost 7; bases outside the gene matches: 11. This chain's CDR3 is CASSPHPGTANSPLHF. CDR3 DNA sequence: TGTGCCAGCAGCCCCCATCCCGGGACAGCGAATTCACCCCTCCACTTT. Filled out from reference TRBV7-9 and TRBJ1-6, the complete variable domain reads DTGVSQNPRHKITKRGQNVTFRCDPISEHNRLYWYRQTLGQGPEFLTYFQNEAQLEKSRLLSDRFSAERPKGSFSTLEIQRTEQGDSAMYLCASSPHPGTANSPLHFGNGTRLTVT.

This clonotype was seen a handful of times. The rearrangement links TRBV5-4 to TRBJ2-3; tentatively, D is TRBD2 (6 bases). CDR1 is SGHNT and CDR2 is YYREEE in the germline V gene (reference sequence). The ends were cut back, 4 bases at V and 2 bases at J, with 11 bases in the middle. This CDR3 region has 14 residues. The CDR3 region is CASSTGLLTDTQYF. The CDR3 DNA sequence: TGTGCCAGCAGCACCGGACTACTCACAGATACGCAGTATTTT.

CDR3 region: CASSLSVNTEAFF. For the CDR3, the DNA is TGTGCCAGCAGTTTATCAGTGAACACTGAAGCTTTCTTT. This chain links TRBV12-3 or TRBV12-4 with TRBJ1-1; D remains ambiguous. Trimming pared 2 bases from V and 0 bases from J, leaving 4 bases between. The CDR3 has 13 amino acids.

A few counts support this clonotype. The rearrangement joins TRBV18 to TRBJ2-7, with 8 bases matching TRBD1. The CDR3 extends over 14 amino acids. The junction had 7 bases not matched to a gene; V was cut back by 5 bases and J by 4 bases. Germline V CDR1 and CDR2: KGHSH, LQKENI. This chain's CDR3 is CASSATGVGYEQYF. CDR3 DNA sequence: TGTGCCAGCTCAGCGACAGGGGTCGGGTACGAGCAGTACTTC. Using reference TRBV18 and TRBJ2-7 for the parts outside the CDR3, the full variable domain is NAGVMQNPRHLVRRRGQEARLRCSPMKGHSHVYWYRQLPEEGLKFMVYLQKENIIDESGMPKERFSAEFPKEGPSILRIQQVVRGDSAAYFCASSATGVGYEQYFGPGTRLTVT.

There are many counts of this clonotype. The rearrangement links TRBV7-2 to TRBJ2-5; a weak D match, TRBD1 (5 bases). CDR3 length: 14 residues. CDR1 and CDR2 from the germline V gene are SGHTA and FQGNSA. Trimming cost V 3 bases and J 3 bases, with 11 bases left between them. This CDR3 reads CASSFQGGKETQYF. The CDR3 nucleotides are TGTGCCAGCAGCTTCCAGGGCGGCAAAGAGACCCAGTACTTC.

This clonotype has at least ten counts. The rearrangement links TRBV7-8 to TRBJ2-7, with D tentatively TRBD2 (6 bases). The germline CDR1 and CDR2 sequences are SGHVS and FQNEAQ. CDR3 length: 14 residues. Deletions cut 0 bases from V and 1 base from J, with 7 bases between. CDR3: CASSLAAGSYEQYF. The CDR3 DNA reads TGTGCCAGCAGCTTAGCCGCGGGATCCTACGAGCAGTACTTC. The entire variable domain, with the rest obtained from reference TRBV7-8 and TRBJ2-7, is as follows: GAGVSQSPRYKVAKRGQDVALRCDPISGHVSLFWYQQALGQGPEFLTYFQNEAQLDKSGLPSDRFFAERPEGSVSTLKIQRTQQEDSAVYLCASSLAAGSYEQYFGPGTRLTVT.

The V gene is TRBV20-1, the J gene TRBJ2-2; D is unclear. Germline V gives CDR1 DFQATT, CDR2 SNEGSKA (reference sequence). CDR3 length equals 14 residues. V was trimmed by 6 bases and J by 4 bases, leaving 15 bases between them. As DNA, the CDR3 is TGCAGTGCCAGGAGTGAGTCGGGCACCGGGGAGCTGTTTTTT. Residues: CSARSESGTGELFF.

This clonotype appeared many times. V usage is TRBV7-2 and J usage is TRBJ2-7; D not resolved. Per the germline V gene, CDR1 is SGHTA and CDR2 is FQGNSA. This CDR3 comprises 14 residues. V was shortened by 5 bases and J by 3 bases, with 14 bases between the two germline ends. CDR3 DNA sequence: TGTGCCAGCAGCATAGAAGGGATTCGCTACGAGCAGTACTTC. Translated: CASSIEGIRYEQYF. Supplemented by reference TRBV7-2 and TRBJ2-7, the full variable domain reads GAGVSQSPSNKVTEKGKDVELRCDPISGHTALYWYRQSLGQGLEFLIYFQGNSAPDKSGLPSDRFSAERTGGSVSTLTIQRTQQEDSAVYLCASSIEGIRYEQYFGPGTRLTVT.

Ten or more counts support this clonotype. CDR3 nucleotide sequence: TGCAGCGAGAAACAGGGTCCCGATACGCAGTATTTT. Protein product: CSEKQGPDTQYF. This chain joins TRBV29-1 and TRBJ2-3; D perhaps matches TRBD1 (6 bases). The CDR3 has 12 amino acids. V lost 7 bases to trimming and J lost 6 bases, with 14 bases between them. CDR1 is SQVTM and CDR2 is ANQGSEA in the germline V gene.

V and J are TRBV20-1 and TRBJ2-5, with D unresolved. CDR3 size: 12 residues. The V gene lost 0 bases and the J gene lost 9 bases, with 11 bases spanning the gap. CDR1 and CDR2 (germline): DFQATT, SNEGSKA (reference sequence). The CDR3 here is CSARDRQVSQYF. As DNA, the CDR3 is TGCAGTGCTAGAGATCGGCAGGTGTCCCAGTACTTC.

The V and J genes are TRBV7-3 and TRBJ2-3; 8 bases are shared with TRBD1. CDR1 is SGHTA and CDR2 is FQGTGA in the germline V gene. This CDR3 region has 15 residues. With 5 bases clipped from V and 2 bases from J, the junction kept 6 bases outside the gene matches. Here the CDR3 DNA reads TGTGCCAGCAGCCTGATGACAGGGGCCACAGATACGCAGTATTTT. It translates to CASSLMTGATDTQYF.

The chain joins TRBV12-3 or TRBV12-4 to TRBJ2-1, with a possible D match to TRBD2 (5 bases). This CDR3 is 13 amino acids long. With 8 bases removed from V and 3 bases from J, the gap between germline ends came to 11 bases. CDR3 sequence reads: CASRRPGYNEQFF. For the CDR3, the DNA is TGTGCCAGCCGGAGGCCAGGCTACAATGAGCAGTTCTTC.

This clonotype was found many times. The V gene is TRBV5-4, the J gene TRBJ2-3, with TRBD2 matching over 12 bases. CDR1 SGHNT and CDR2 YYREEE come from the germline V gene (reference sequence). The CDR3 runs to 15 residues. J lost 6 bases, V lost 4 bases, and 6 bases had no gene match. The CDR3 loop is CASSRRTSGEDTQYF. CDR3 in DNA: TGTGCCAGCAGCAGACGGACTAGCGGGGAGGATACGCAGTATTTT.

This clonotype was seen ten or more times. The CDR3 nucleotides are TGCGCCAGCAGCTCGACAGGGGTTGAGGGCAATGAGCAGTTCTTC. This gives the protein CASSSTGVEGNEQFF. The V and J genes are TRBV5-1 and TRBJ2-1, with 8 positions matching TRBD1. Germline loops: CDR1 SGHRS, CDR2 YFSETQ. This CDR3 has 15 amino acids. V gave up 3 bases and J gave up 6 bases; unmatched junction bases: 8.